The next 7 T cell receptor beta chains were all read from a single sample in a study of cytomegalovirus exposure and HLA in healthy donors. Primers included in the PCR were 60 Vbeta and 13 Jbeta primers. The repertoire was sequenced with immunoSEQ multiplex PCR; TCRdb's copy has only in-frame clones and lacks some. The sample features 110,000 to 150,000 clones, with approximately 2.5% in its top ten. Material for sequencing was PBMCs. These receptors all stem from a man aged 35 to 55 in good health and CMV-seronegative.

J is TRBJ1-2 and V is TRBV6-4; D not certain. This CDR3 is built from 14 residues. CDR1 is MRHNA, CDR2 SNTAGT, per germline. The V end was cut by 6 bases, the J end by 5 bases, with 16 bases between. The CDR3 loop is CASRNNRIPYGYTF. In nucleotides, the CDR3 is TGTGCCAGCAGAAACAACCGAATCCCTTATGGCTACACCTTC.

The V and J genes are TRBV4-1 and TRBJ1-1, with 8 bases that match TRBD1. Germline CDR1 MGHRA, CDR2 YSYEKL. V dropped 2 bases and J dropped 2; count of bases not matched to a gene: 4. The length of the CDR3 is 15 residues. The CDR3 bases are TGCGCCAGCAGCCAACCGGACAGGGATAACACTGAAGCTTTCTTT. It specifies CASSQPDRDNTEAFF.

The V and J genes are TRBV5-6 and TRBJ2-1; 12 positions match TRBD1. There are 19 residues in the CDR3. Germline CDR1 is SGHDT and CDR2 is YYEEEE. The trim removed 4 bases at V and 12 bases at J, leaving 23 bases unmatched. CDR3 DNA sequence: TGTGCCAGCAGCGGCACCGGGACAGGGGGCACCTATGGCATAATGATGCAGTTCTTC. Encoded protein: CASSGTGTGGTYGIMMQFF.

The V call is TRBV2, the J call TRBJ2-5; 8 nucleotides align to TRBD1. This CDR3 contains 13 residues. Per the germline V gene, CDR1 is SNHLY and CDR2 is FYNNEI. The V segment lost 6 bases and the J segment 5 bases; nucleotides outside the gene matches: 5. CDR3 nucleotides: TGTGCCAGCAGCTCGACAGGGGTGGAGACCCAGTACTTC. This sequence encodes CASSSTGVETQYF.

The rearrangement uses TRBV4-3 and TRBJ1-5; no clear D. The CDR3 consists of 14 residues. V was trimmed by 4 bases and J by 6 bases, leaving 13 bases between them. Looked up from germline, CDR1 is LGHNA and CDR2 is YSLEER. The CDR3: CASSLGWLGQPQHF. The CDR3 nucleotides are TGCGCCAGCAGCCTGGGCTGGTTAGGTCAGCCCCAGCATTTT.

As regards this clone: At the DNA level, this CDR3 is encoded by other sequences in the same sample as well. The V and J genes are TRBV7-9 and TRBJ2-5, with 9 bases matching TRBD2. The germline CDR1 and CDR2 sequences are SEHNR and FQNEAQ (reference sequence). Trimming cost V 5 bases and J 2 bases; bases outside gene matches: 3. The CDR3 loop spans 14 amino acids. CDR3: CASSLAGGQETQYF. CDR3 bases: TGTGCCAGCAGCCTCGCGGGGGGGCAAGAGACCCAGTACTTC.

This chain uses TRBV14 with TRBJ2-2; tentatively, D is TRBD2 (5 bases). The CDR3 contains 14 residues. The germline V and J ends were trimmed by 0 bases and 7 bases, with 9 bases remaining between them. Germline CDR1 is SGHDN and CDR2 is FVKESK. The chain's CDR3 is CASSQDHGIGELFF. The CDR3 region has the DNA TGTGCCAGCAGCCAAGATCACGGGATCGGGGAGCTGTTTTTT.